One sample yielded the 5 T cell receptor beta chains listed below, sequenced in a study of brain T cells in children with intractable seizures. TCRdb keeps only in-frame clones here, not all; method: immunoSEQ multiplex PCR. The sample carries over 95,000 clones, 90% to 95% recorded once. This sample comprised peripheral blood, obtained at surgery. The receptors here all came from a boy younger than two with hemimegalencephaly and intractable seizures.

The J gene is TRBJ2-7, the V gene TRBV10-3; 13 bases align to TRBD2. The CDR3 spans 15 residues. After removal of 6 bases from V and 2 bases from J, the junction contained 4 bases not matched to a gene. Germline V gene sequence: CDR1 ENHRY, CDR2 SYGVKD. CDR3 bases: TGTGCCATCAGCCCAACTAGCGGGGGGGCCTACGAGCAGTACTTC. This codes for CAISPTSGGAYEQYF.

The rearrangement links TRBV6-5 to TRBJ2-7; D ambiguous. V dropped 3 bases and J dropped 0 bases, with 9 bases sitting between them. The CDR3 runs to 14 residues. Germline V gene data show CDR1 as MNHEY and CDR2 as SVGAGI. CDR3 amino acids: CASSYSASSYEQYF. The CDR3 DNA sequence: TGTGCCAGCAGTTATTCGGCGAGCTCCTACGAGCAGTACTTC.

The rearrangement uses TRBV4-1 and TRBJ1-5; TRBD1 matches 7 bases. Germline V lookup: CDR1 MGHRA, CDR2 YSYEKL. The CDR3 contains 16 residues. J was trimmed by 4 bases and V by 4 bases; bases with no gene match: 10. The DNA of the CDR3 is TGCGCCAGCAGCCCTCGGGTGGGACAGATAAATCAGCCCCAGCATTTT. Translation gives CASSPRVGQINQPQHF.

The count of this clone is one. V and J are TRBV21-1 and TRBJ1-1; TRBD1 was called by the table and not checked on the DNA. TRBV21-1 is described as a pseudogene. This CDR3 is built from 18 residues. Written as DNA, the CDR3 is TGTGCCAGCAGCAAAGGGCCGCACGACAGGGGGCCGGTGACTGAAACTTTCTTT. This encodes CASSKGPHDRGPVTETFF.

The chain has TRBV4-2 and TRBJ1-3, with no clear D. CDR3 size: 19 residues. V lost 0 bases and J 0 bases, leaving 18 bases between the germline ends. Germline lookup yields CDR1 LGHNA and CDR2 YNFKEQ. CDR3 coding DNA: TGTGCCAGCAGCCAAGATACTAGGCAGCAAACTTACTCTGGAAACACCATATATTTT. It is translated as CASSQDTRQQTYSGNTIYF.